This TCR beta chain was captured in a study of shared clonotypes between healthy human individuals. A remark on this clone: What it binds is not known.

It was into CD45RA+ naive and CD45RA-negative memory subsets that the CD4+ cells were split. General study results and limits: Richness estimates generally favored naive over memory subsets.

Original handling: Filtering of immunoSEQ junctional sequences could not match full-length read filtering. The repertoire was sequenced with immunoSEQ multiplex PCR; TCRdb's copy has only in-frame clones and lacks some. Clone size and the V and J calls come from that table; the DNA yielded D and trimming. The sample lists over a million clones, about 80% seen once, with 0.4% to 0.55% in the top ten. Germline V gene data show CDR1 as SEHNR and CDR2 as FQNEAQ (reference sequence). Trimming removed 1 base at V and 0 bases at J, with 12 bases between. CDR3 length: 17 amino acids. This clonotype was obtained from a young man in good health. Some clones in this sample may be carry-over from other donors' samples. The chain is built from TRBV7-9 and TRBJ1-4; possible D gene TRBD1, 5 bases. The specimen sequenced was memory CD4+ T cells from PBMCs. Subset given: CD45RA-negative fraction. The CDR3 DNA reads as TGTGCCAGCAGCTTAGTTTCGGACATAGCAACTAATGAAAAACTGTTTTTT. Encoded protein: CASSLVSDIATNEKLFF. Supplemented by reference TRBV7-9 and TRBJ1-4, the full variable domain reads DTGVSQNPRHKITKRGQNVTFRCDPISEHNRLYWYRQTLGQGPEFLTYFQNEAQLEKSRLLSDRFSAERPKGSFSTLEIQRTEQGDSAMYLCASSLVSDIATNEKLFFGSGTQLSVL.